These 4 T cell receptor beta chains came from one sample sequenced in a study of early T cells in non-severe SARS-CoV-2 infection. In TCRdb, the 5' RACE reads were re-called with MiXCR into one record per CDR3 protein. The table records about 77,000 distinct CDR3 sequences, 5% of them present only once. Sequenced here: whole blood, sampled at baseline. These receptors were obtained from an adult who was a healthcare worker with PCR-confirmed SARS-CoV-2 infection or an uninfected control (not recorded which).

Ten or more counts support this clonotype. V usage is TRBV5-1 and J usage is TRBJ2-3, with 8 bases aligning to TRBD1. The length of the CDR3 is 16 residues. The J segment lost 5 bases and the V segment lost 0 bases, leaving 8 bases of the junction unmatched. Germline V gives CDR1 SGHRS, CDR2 YFSETQ. CDR3 protein: CASSLAGRTGLDTQYF. In nucleotides, the CDR3 is TGCGCCAGCAGCTTGGCCGGAAGGACAGGGTTAGATACGCAGTATTTT.

There are many counts of this clonotype. The V and J genes are TRBV27 and TRBJ1-1; D is perhaps TRBD1 (6 bases). V was trimmed by 7 bases and J by 7 bases, leaving 10 bases between them. The CDR3 totals 11 residues. Germline lookup yields CDR1 MNHEY and CDR2 SMNVEV (reference sequence). CDR3 coding DNA: TGTGCCAGCACACAGGGAATTGAAGCTTTCTTT. Encoded protein: CASTQGIEAFF.

As concerns this clonotype: It may be a read error: a sequence one base away is much more abundant. The chain has TRBV3-1 and TRBJ2-7; unclear D gene. The V end lost 1 base, the J end lost 6 bases, and 4 bases lay between the germline ends. The CDR3 length is 11 residues. The germline CDR1 and CDR2 sequences are LGHDT and YNNKEL (reference sequence). CDR3 amino acids: CASSQGGEQYF. CDR3 DNA sequence: TGTGCCAGCAGCCAAGGGGGCGAGCAGTACTTC.

This clonotype was detected a few times. V gene TRBV29-1 combines with J gene TRBJ2-1; D perhaps matches TRBD1 (6 bases). Germline loops: CDR1 SQVTM, CDR2 ANQGSEA. There are 18 residues in the CDR3. V was trimmed by 1 base and J by 2 bases, leaving 21 bases between them. CDR3 nucleotides: TGCAGCGTTGAAGGCCGACAGGAACCCGGAGCGGCCTACAATGAGCAGTTCTTC. Its translation: CSVEGRQEPGAAYNEQFF.